These 6 T cell receptor beta chains were all obtained from the same sample, sequenced in a study of T cells in Graves' hyperthyroidism and ophthalmopathy. There were TCR beta CDR3 regions amplified from RNA transcripts. HTBI primers were used for first-round RT-PCR of the TCR CDR3. MiXCR was run by TCRdb on the multiplex PCR reads, yielding one entry per CDR3 protein. The sample gives 300,000 to 450,000 distinct CDR3 sequences, 14% of which show up once; about 20% is in the top ten. Sequenced input: blood. The receptor source for this set is a woman in her twenties or thirties with Graves' ophthalmopathy.

The chain links TRBV29-1 to TRBJ2-3; TRBD1 matches 7 bases. This CDR3 region has 15 residues. V trimming: 8 bases; J trimming: 5 bases; junction bases outside the gene matches: 16. Germline lookup yields CDR1 SQVTM and CDR2 ANQGSEA. CDR3 nucleotide sequence: TGCAGCTCCGTCAGGCGGACAGGCGCGGGAGATACGCAGTATTTT. Translated, it gives CSSVRRTGAGDTQYF.

This clonotype was detected ten times or more. The genes are TRBV27 and TRBJ1-1; D remains unclear. V lost 3 bases to trimming and J lost 1 base, with 12 bases between them. The CDR3 has 15 residues. Germline V gives CDR1 MNHEY, CDR2 SMNVEV (reference sequence). Written as DNA, the CDR3 is TGTGCCAGCAGTTTTTCTAGGCGGAAGAACACTGAAGCTTTCTTT. Translated: CASSFSRRKNTEAFF.

There are many counts of this clonotype. The rearrangement links TRBV20-1 to TRBJ2-7; D is undetermined. V lost 0 bases and J 7 bases, leaving 19 bases between the germline ends. CDR3 size: 15 residues. Looked up from germline, CDR1 is DFQATT and CDR2 is SNEGSKA (reference sequence). The CDR3 nucleotides read TGCAGTGCTAGAGAGATCAAGGGCAGATTATATGAGCAGTACTTC. Translating it yields CSAREIKGRLYEQYF.

The chain has TRBV6-1 and TRBJ2-3, with 7 bases aligning to TRBD2. V was clipped by 4 bases and J by 4 bases; unmatched bases: 8. Germline CDR1 is MNHNS and CDR2 is SASEGT. The CDR3 totals 15 residues. CDR3 amino acids: CASSGLAGEPDTQYF. DNA of the CDR3: TGTGCCAGCAGTGGATTAGCGGGCGAGCCAGATACGCAGTATTTT.

V gene TRBV29-1 combines with J gene TRBJ1-2, with a tentative D call TRBD1 (6 bases). V was clipped by 8 bases and J by 6 bases, with 16 bases between them. Per germline, CDR1 SQVTM and CDR2 ANQGSEA. This CDR3 comprises 12 residues. The DNA for the CDR3 is TGCAGCTCCCACACAGGGCCCGATGGCTACACCTTC. Its protein is CSSHTGPDGYTF. Drawing the rest from reference TRBV29-1 and TRBJ1-2, the complete variable domain is SAVISQKPSRDICQRGTSLTIQCQVDSQVTMMFWYRQQPGQSLTLIATANQGSEATYESGFVIDKFPISRPNLTFSTLTVSNMSPEDSSIYLCSSHTGPDGYTFGSGTRLTVV.

This clonotype was observed at least ten times. The CDR3 protein is CASSKDTSTDTQYF. CDR3 coding DNA: TGCGCCAGCAGTAAGGACACGAGCACAGATACGCAGTATTTT. V and J are TRBV10-1 and TRBJ2-3; a possible D gene is TRBD1 (5 bases). Germline V gene data show CDR1 as WNHNN and CDR2 as SYGVQD (reference sequence). The CDR3 consists of 14 residues. V shed 5 bases and J shed 0 bases, with 9 bases lying between them.